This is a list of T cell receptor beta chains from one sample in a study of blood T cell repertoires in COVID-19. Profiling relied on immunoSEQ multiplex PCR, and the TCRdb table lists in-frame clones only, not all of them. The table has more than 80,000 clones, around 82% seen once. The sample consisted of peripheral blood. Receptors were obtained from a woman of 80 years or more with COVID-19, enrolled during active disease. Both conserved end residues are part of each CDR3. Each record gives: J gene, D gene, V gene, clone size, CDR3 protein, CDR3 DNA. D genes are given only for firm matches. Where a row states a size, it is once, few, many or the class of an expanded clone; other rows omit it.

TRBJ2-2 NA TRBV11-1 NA CASSFFREATGELFF TGTGCCAGCAGCTTTTTCAGGGAGGCCACCGGGGAGCTGTTTTTT
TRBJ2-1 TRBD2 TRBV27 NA CASEGLRAYSLGGHNEQFF TGTGCCAGCGAGGGTTTGCGGGCGTACTCCCTGGGAGGGCACAATGAGCAGTTCTTC
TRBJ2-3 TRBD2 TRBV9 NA CASSVGRLAGGRTDTQYF TGTGCCAGCAGCGTAGGGAGGCTAGCGGGGGGACGCACAGATACGCAGTATTTT
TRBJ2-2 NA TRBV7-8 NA CASSSLESGELFF TGTGCCAGCAGCTCCCTTGAGTCCGGGGAGCTGTTTTTT
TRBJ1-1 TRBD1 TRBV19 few CASSTSTGGTEAFF TGTGCCAGTAGTACCTCGACAGGGGGCACTGAAGCTTTCTTT
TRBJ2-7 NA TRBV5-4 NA CASSFHSYEQYF TGTGCCAGCAGCTTCCACTCCTACGAGCAGTACTTC
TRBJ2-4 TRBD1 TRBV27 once CASSSQGGIQYF TGTGCCAGCAGTTCACAGGGGGGTATTCAGTACTTC
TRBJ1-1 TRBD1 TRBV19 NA CASNPRGLAEAFF TGTGCCAGTAACCCCAGGGGGCTGGCTGAAGCTTTCTTT
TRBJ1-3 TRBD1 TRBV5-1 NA CASSLQGQGANLGNTIYF TGCGCCAGCAGCTTGCAAGGACAGGGGGCTAATCTTGGAAACACCATATATTTT
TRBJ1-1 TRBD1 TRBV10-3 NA CAIRETGEAFF TGTGCCATCAGAGAGACAGGGGAAGCTTTCTTT
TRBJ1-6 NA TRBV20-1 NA CSAKGNSPLHF TGCAGTGCTAAGGGGAATTCACCCCTCCACTTT
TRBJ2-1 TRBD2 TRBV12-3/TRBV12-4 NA CASSMLAGAEQFF TGTGCCAGCAGTATGCTAGCGGGCGCGGAGCAGTTCTTC
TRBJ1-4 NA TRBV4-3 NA CASSQEWGLLEKLFF TGCGCCAGCAGCCAAGAATGGGGGCTTCTGGAAAAACTGTTTTTT
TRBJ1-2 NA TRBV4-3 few CASSQRGFGYTF TGCGCCAGCAGCCAGCGGGGGTTTGGCTACACCTTC
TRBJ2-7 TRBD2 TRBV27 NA CASSELAGVIYEQYF TGTGCCAGCAGCGAACTAGCGGGAGTAATCTACGAGCAGTACTTC
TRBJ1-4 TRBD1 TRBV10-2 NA CASSESGRGQYEKLFF TGCGCCAGCAGTGAGTCTGGAAGGGGGCAGTATGAAAAACTGTTTTTT
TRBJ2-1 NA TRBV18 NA CASSPPSGSSYNEQFF TGTGCCAGCTCACCACCGTCGGGTAGCTCCTACAATGAGCAGTTCTTC
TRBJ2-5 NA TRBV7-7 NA CASSLVGETGTQYF TGTGCCAGCAGCTTAGTCGGGGAAACGGGGACCCAGTACTTC
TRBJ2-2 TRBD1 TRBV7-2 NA CASSLAKTGVGELFF TGTGCCAGCAGCTTAGCGAAGACAGGGGTCGGGGAGCTGTTTTTT
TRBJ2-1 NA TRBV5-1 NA CASSRTTDNEQFF TGCGCCAGCAGCAGGACTACTGACAATGAGCAGTTCTTC
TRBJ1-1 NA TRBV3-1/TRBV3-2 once CASSRGGTEAFF TGTGCCAGCAGCCGAGGGGGCACTGAAGCTTTCTTT
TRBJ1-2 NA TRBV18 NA CASSYRDPNYGYTF TGTGCCAGCTCGTACAGGGATCCTAACTATGGCTACACCTTC
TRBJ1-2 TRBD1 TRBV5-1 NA CASSSRDSLYGYTF TGCGCCAGCAGCTCCCGGGACAGCCTCTATGGCTACACCTTC
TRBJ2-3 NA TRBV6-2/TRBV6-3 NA CASSYDTESTDTQYF TGTGCCAGCAGTTACGACACCGAATCCACAGATACGCAGTATTTT
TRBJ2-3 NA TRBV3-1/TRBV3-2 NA CASSQTITDTQYF TGTGCCAGCAGCCAGACTATCACAGATACGCAGTATTTT
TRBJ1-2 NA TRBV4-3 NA CASSPDSNYGYTF TGCGCCAGCAGCCCTGACAGCAACTATGGCTACACCTTC
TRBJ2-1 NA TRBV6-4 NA CASSDSGGATQFF TGTGCCAGCAGTGACTCGGGGGGGGCTACCCAGTTCTTC
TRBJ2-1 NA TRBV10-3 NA CAHGVKTGVEQFF TGTGCCCACGGGGTGAAGACGGGCGTCGAGCAGTTCTTC
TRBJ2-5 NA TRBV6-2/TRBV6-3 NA CASSYSISREETQYF TGTGCCAGCAGTTACTCGATAAGCAGGGAAGAGACCCAGTACTTC
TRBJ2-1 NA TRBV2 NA CASSEVRGTGSEQFF TGTGCCAGCAGTGAAGTTCGGGGGACTGGTAGCGAGCAGTTCTTC
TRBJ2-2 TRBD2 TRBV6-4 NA CASSDGAGRPGTGELFF TGTGCCAGCAGTGACGGAGCGGGAAGGCCGGGAACCGGGGAGCTGTTTTTT
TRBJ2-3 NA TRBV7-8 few CASSPQLSSDTQYF TGTGCCAGCAGCCCCCAACTGAGTTCAGATACGCAGTATTTT
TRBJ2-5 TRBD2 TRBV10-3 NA CAIRGTSGKGETQYF TGTGCCATCAGGGGGACTAGCGGGAAGGGTGAGACCCAGTACTTC
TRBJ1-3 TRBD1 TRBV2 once CASRQGQTNTIYF TGTGCCAGCAGACAGGGGCAAACGAACACCATATATTTT
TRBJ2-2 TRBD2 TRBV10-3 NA CAIGAGGNTGELFF TGTGCCATCGGGGCGGGGGGAAACACCGGGGAGCTGTTTTTT
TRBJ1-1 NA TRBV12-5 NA CASGSLGHHLNTEAFF TGTGCTAGTGGTTCCCTGGGACACCACTTGAACACTGAAGCTTTCTTT
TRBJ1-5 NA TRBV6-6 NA CASSYPKGQGHQPQHF TGTGCCAGCAGTTACCCCAAAGGCCAGGGCCATCAGCCCCAGCATTTT
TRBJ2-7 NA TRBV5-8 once CASSLATYEQYF TGTGCCAGCAGCTTGGCCACTTACGAGCAGTACTTC
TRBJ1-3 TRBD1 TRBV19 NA CASRTGGTSGNTIYF TGTGCCAGTAGGACAGGGGGCACCTCTGGAAACACCATATATTTT
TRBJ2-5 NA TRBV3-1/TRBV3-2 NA CASSPGWVTQYF TGTGCCAGCAGCCCAGGATGGGTGACCCAGTACTTC
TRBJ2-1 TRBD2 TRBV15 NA CATSTPAGGYNEQFF TGTGCCACCAGCACGCCAGCGGGAGGCTACAATGAGCAGTTCTTC
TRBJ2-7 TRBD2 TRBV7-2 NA CASSFGLAGGLRSSYEQYF TGTGCCAGCAGCTTCGGACTAGCGGGGGGTCTCAGGAGCTCCTACGAGCAGTACTTC
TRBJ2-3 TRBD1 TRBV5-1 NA CASSLGQGSDTQYF TGCGCCAGCAGCTTGGGACAGGGGTCAGATACGCAGTATTTT
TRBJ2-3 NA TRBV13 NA CASKSQTGSDTQYF TGTGCCAGCAAGAGCCAGACGGGATCGGATACGCAGTATTTT
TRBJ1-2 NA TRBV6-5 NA CASSKGPNYYGYTF TGTGCCAGCAGCAAGGGGCCCAACTACTATGGCTACACCTTC
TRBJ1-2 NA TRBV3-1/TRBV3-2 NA CASSPRRGNYGYTF TGTGCCAGCAGCCCTAGGAGGGGAAACTATGGCTACACCTTC